This record looks at one T cell receptor beta chain sequence and its context. Its antigen is unknown. No clone much larger than this one lies a single base away; base qualities are absent. This CDR3 is also generated by other DNA sequences in the sample. The library was made by the immunoSEQ multiplex PCR assay. The source study handled its data this way. A statistical classification framework was built to diagnose cytomegalovirus status from the catalog of TCR beta chain sequences. Imported from immuneACCESS, the table was reduced by TCRdb to in-frame sequences with V and J called. These copies leave out some clones; in studies compared against another copy, an unresolved V gene accounts for under half, and the cause of the remainder is not known. V, J and clone size are taken as reported in that table, and D and trimming were inferred from the DNA itself. The sample profile shows around 130,000 clones; roughly 90% of them were found once. The ten largest make up 3% to 4% of the sample.

The sample is drawn from a study of cytomegalovirus exposure and HLA in healthy donors (dated by TCRdb to 2016 to 2017). With regard to the full study: A later analysis indicated that the 130 or so validation repertoires were generated on the platform also employed for the approximately 700 repertoires of the first cohort. The study combined high-throughput TCR immunosequencing, statistical association of individual TCRs with disease status, and machine learning to predict cytomegalovirus infection status. The study was designed to test whether signatures of past pathogen exposure could be identified by cataloging public T cell receptors. A separate validation cohort of over a hundred different subjects was used in addition to the 666-subject first cohort. Summary of the overall study and its limitations: The classifier was reported to diagnose cytomegalovirus status with high specificity and sensitivity in both the original cohort and the validation cohort. Of the cluster scores, about 94% were above 0 in a later analysis, which found that TCRs clustered in the first cohort also tended to co-occur in the roughly 130 validation repertoires. Three of the identified cytomegalovirus-associated TCR beta chains were confirmed in vitro to be specific for cytomegalovirus antigens. A later analysis lacked HLA typing for the validation cohort, so it scored co-occurrence in that cohort across all 120 or so repertoires. The authors suggested that the approach could potentially be generalized to other disease states and immunological phenotypes. The study listed 150 to 200 TCR beta chains as associated with cytomegalovirus. Across donors, most TCR sequences were observed very rarely, whereas some public TCRs were present in many individuals.

Donors formed part of the validation cohort, which comprised over a hundred subjects and was distinct from the first cohort of fewer than 750 subjects. CDR1 and CDR2 were assigned from the germline V gene (reference sequence) as DFQATT and SNEGSKA. From cysteine to phenylalanine, the CDR3 is 11 amino acids long. The DNA shown is the 33-base CDR3, in frame from base 1. Deletion took 6 bases off V and 1 base off J, with a span of 5 bases between the germline ends. Sequences were obtained from PBMCs. The chain uses TRBV20-1 and TRBJ2-3, with the D gene not confidently named. The sequence was obtained from a man aged 30 to 45 in good health and CMV-seronegative. The sequenced DNA: TGCAGTGCCCGCGGCACAGATACGCAGTATTTT. Its coded protein is CSARGTDTQYF.